This TCR beta chain was sequenced during a study of blood T cell repertoires in COVID-19. Study-wide background: Collection of acute and convalescent COVID-19 samples took place in the United States, Italy and Spain. PBMCs, B-cell-depleted T cells, or T cells were the source of the cDNA or gDNA that made up the material.

In the authors' workflow: Reference gene primers were amplified, and this amplification served to estimate nucleated cell counts. TCRdb's copy holds only in-frame clones and misses some; the assay was immunoSEQ multiplex PCR. Clonal size and the V and J genes are those of that table, whereas D and trimming came from the DNA. The data show around 92,000 clones, with approximately 79% seen just once and approximately 4.1% held by the top ten. This CDR3 contains 17 residues. V lost 0 bases and J lost 6; bases outside the gene matches: 7. Germline CDR1 reads SGHNT; CDR2 reads YYREEE (reference sequence).

The chain uses TRBV5-4 and TRBJ2-1; 12 positions match TRBD2. Sequenced: peripheral blood. The TCR sequence derives from a man in his 70s with COVID-19, enrolled during active disease. CDR3 in amino acids: CASSLGTTSGRFNEQFF. In DNA form, the CDR3 reads TGTGCCAGCAGCTTGGGTACGACTAGCGGGAGATTCAATGAGCAGTTCTTC.